Presented here are 23 T cell receptor beta chains from one specimen sequenced in a study of cytomegalovirus exposure and HLA in healthy donors. 13 Jbeta primers and 60 Vbeta primers were used for the PCR. Only in-frame clones appear in the TCRdb table, and some are missing; sequencing was by immunoSEQ multiplex PCR. The profile shows more than 90,000 clones, approximately 70% of them singletons. The sample taken for sequencing was PBMCs. These receptors originate from a man aged 50-59 years in good health and CMV-seronegative.

This chain connects TRBV9 to TRBJ2-1; D unclear. The CDR3 runs to 14 residues. The V gene lost 4 bases and the J gene lost 0 bases, with 8 bases spanning the gap. CDR1 SGDLS and CDR2 YYNGEE come from the germline V gene. The CDR3 protein is CASSPLISYNEQFF. The CDR3 region has the DNA TGTGCCAGCAGCCCACTCATCTCCTACAATGAGCAGTTCTTC.

The CDR3: CASSGRQENTEAFF. DNA for the CDR3: TGTGCCAGCAGCGGGCGACAGGAGAACACTGAAGCTTTCTTT. This chain links TRBV5-5 with TRBJ1-1; TRBD1 is a possible D gene (6 bases). The CDR3 has 14 residues. The ends were cut back, 4 bases at V and 1 base at J, with 11 bases in the middle. The V gene's germline CDR1 is SGHKS and CDR2 YYEKEE (reference sequence).

This clone has just a few counts. The CDR3 DNA is TGTGCCAGCTGTGGGCAGGGGCAAGAAGCTTTCTTT. Translating it yields CASCGQGQEAFF. V and J are TRBV2 and TRBJ1-1, with D possibly TRBD1 on 6 matching bases. Per germline, CDR1 SNHLY and CDR2 FYNNEI. V lost 8 bases and J 8 bases, leaving 15 bases between the germline ends. The CDR3 consists of 12 residues. Full variable domain (rest looked up from reference TRBV2 and TRBJ1-1): EPEVTQTPSHQVTQMGQEVILRCVPISNHLYFYWYRQILGQKVEFLVSFYNNEISEKSEIFDDQFSVERPDGSNFTLKIRSTKLEDSAMYFCASCGQGQEAFFGQGTRLTVV.

V gene TRBV5-1 combines with J gene TRBJ1-4; a weak D match, TRBD1 (5 bases). Trimming left V 5 bases short and J 1 base short, with 9 bases between. Germline CDR1 reads SGHRS; CDR2 reads YFSETQ. CDR3 length: 14 amino acids. The CDR3 region has the DNA TGCGCCAGCAGAACCCAGGGAACTAATGAAAAACTGTTTTTT. Its protein is CASRTQGTNEKLFF.

This clone was observed a handful of times. The chain carries TRBV18 and TRBJ1-1; D is unclear. From germline, CDR1 is KGHSH and CDR2 LQKENI. Between the trimmed V and J ends, which lost 1 base and 7 bases, there was a span of 19 bases. This CDR3 region has 16 residues. The CDR3 sequence: CASSPRTAGLHLEAFF. As DNA, the CDR3 is TGTGCCAGCTCACCACGAACGGCAGGCCTGCATCTTGAAGCTTTCTTT.

The V and J genes are TRBV7-9 and TRBJ1-5, with 7 nucleotides matching TRBD1. The V segment lost 2 bases and the J segment 5 bases; nucleotides outside the gene matches: 0. The CDR3 spans 13 residues. The germline CDR1 and CDR2 sequences are SEHNR and FQNEAQ (reference sequence). This CDR3 reads CASSLQGDQPQHF. The DNA of the CDR3 is TGTGCCAGCAGCTTACAGGGGGATCAGCCCCAGCATTTT.

This chain links TRBV4-2 with TRBJ2-7, with TRBD2 matching over 10 bases. The germline CDR1 and CDR2 sequences are LGHNA and YNFKEQ. V trimming: 0 bases; J trimming: 3 bases; junction bases outside the gene matches: 5. There are 16 residues in the CDR3. CDR3 residues: CASSQDPLAGVYEQYF. CDR3 nucleotides: TGTGCCAGCAGCCAAGACCCCCTAGCGGGGGTCTACGAGCAGTACTTC.

This chain connects TRBV29-1 to TRBJ2-7, with 8 bases aligning to TRBD1. Germline-derived CDR1 and CDR2 are SQVTM and ANQGSEA. Trimming removed 2 bases from V and 2 bases from J; junction bases left unmatched: 11. The CDR3 spans 16 residues. CDR3 protein: CSVELGARGPPYEQYF. For the CDR3, the DNA is TGCAGCGTTGAATTAGGAGCCAGGGGGCCCCCCTACGAGCAGTACTTC.

This clone was detected only a few times. V usage is TRBV7-3 and J usage is TRBJ2-2, with D perhaps TRBD1 (5 bases). Germline CDR1 SGHTA, CDR2 FQGTGA. The CDR3 sequence is 15 residues long. The V and J ends lost 2 bases and 3 bases respectively, with 10 bases between them. CDR3 in DNA: TGTGCCAGCAGCTTAGGTCAGGGATACACCGGGGAGCTGTTTTTT. It translates to CASSLGQGYTGELFF. Full variable domain (rest looked up from reference TRBV7-3 and TRBJ2-2): GAGVSQTPSNKVTEKGKYVELRCDPISGHTALYWYRQSLGQGPEFLIYFQGTGAADDSGLPNDRFFAVRPEGSVSTLKIQRTERGDSAVYLCASSLGQGYTGELFFGEGSRLTVL.

A note on this clone: The CDR3 ends on some other residue instead of the conserved phenylalanine or tryptophan, so this is likely a read error. The rearrangement links TRBV30 to TRBJ1-4, with D perhaps TRBD1 (6 bases). Germline-derived CDR1 and CDR2 are GTSNPN and SVGIG (reference sequence). V was clipped by 8 bases and J by 2 bases, with 12 bases between them. The CDR3 contains 13 residues. The CDR3 loop reads CAGGRATNEKLFV. In DNA, the CDR3 is TGTGCCGGGGGCAGGGCTACTAATGAAAAACTGTTTGTT.

The chain couples TRBV19 to TRBJ1-2; 12 bases agree with TRBD1. The germline V gene encodes CDR1 LNHDA and CDR2 SQIVND (reference sequence). CDR3 length equals 18 residues. V lost 4 bases to trimming and J lost 2 bases; unmatched junction nucleotides: 11. The CDR3 sequence: CASSTWGDRGLGNYGYTF. CDR3 bases: TGTGCCAGTAGTACATGGGGGGACAGGGGGCTGGGGAACTATGGCTACACCTTC.

This clone showed up just a few times. The gene calls are TRBV6-1 and TRBJ1-1; 8 bases agree with TRBD1. Germline CDR1 is MNHNS and CDR2 is SASEGT. Trimming cost V 4 bases and J 5 bases; bases outside gene matches: 9. CDR3 size: 15 residues. Here the CDR3 reads CASSALNRGGTEAFF. CDR3 bases: TGTGCCAGCAGTGCCTTAAACAGGGGGGGGACTGAAGCTTTCTTT.

The rearrangement uses TRBV11-2 and TRBJ2-7; 7 bases fit TRBD1. This CDR3 contains 16 residues. In germline, CDR1 is SGHAT, CDR2 FQNNGV. V gave up 0 bases and J gave up 7 bases; unmatched junction bases: 12. CDR3 DNA: TGTGCCAGCAGCTTAGAAGACAGGGTCCCCTCGGGGGAGCAGTACTTC. As protein: CASSLEDRVPSGEQYF.

This clone was picked up one time. This chain links TRBV2 with TRBJ2-7, with D possibly matching TRBD1 (5 bases). CDR1 and CDR2 from the germline V gene are SNHLY and FYNNEI. CDR3 length: 14 amino acids. The germline V and J ends were trimmed by 3 bases and 3 bases, with 12 bases remaining between them. CDR3 nucleotides: TGTGCCAGCAGTGACCAGGGTTTGGGCTACGAGCAGTACTTC. It translates to CASSDQGLGYEQYF.

J is TRBJ2-1 and V is TRBV7-3; a possible D gene is TRBD2 (5 bases). CDR3 length: 15 amino acids. Germline lookup yields CDR1 SGHTA and CDR2 FQGTGA. Trimming took off 6 bases at V and 3 bases at J, with 15 bases between the two ends. CDR3 protein: CASSPGNLNYNEQFF. The DNA for the CDR3 is TGTGCCAGCAGTCCCGGGAACCTCAACTACAATGAGCAGTTCTTC.

The chain has TRBV15 and TRBJ2-2; 8 nucleotides agree with TRBD2. Germline-derived CDR1 and CDR2 are LNHNV and YYDKDF (reference sequence). The ends lost 4 bases at V and 1 base at J; junction bases unmatched: 5. This CDR3 comprises 16 residues. The CDR3 sequence is CATSTTSAWNTGELFF. CDR3 nucleotides: TGTGCCACCAGCACGACTAGCGCGTGGAACACCGGGGAGCTGTTTTTT.

The chain combines TRBV27 with TRBJ1-5, with D tentatively TRBD1 (5 bases). V gave up 9 bases and J gave up 5 bases, with 17 bases separating them. CDR3 size: 14 residues. Per the germline V gene, CDR1 is MNHEY and CDR2 is SMNVEV (reference sequence). The CDR3 DNA reads as TGTGCCAGACTTCCCCCAGGGATACATCAGCCCCAGCATTTT. Its protein is CARLPPGIHQPQHF.

This chain joins TRBV4-3 and TRBJ2-1; 7 bases are shared with TRBD1. V was pared by 5 bases and J by 2 bases, with 12 bases of the junction left unmatched. CDR3 length equals 17 residues. The germline V gene has CDR1 LGHNA and CDR2 YSLEER. The CDR3 DNA follows: TGCGCCAGCAGCGGGCGGACAGGAGAAAAACCCTACAATGAGCAGTTCTTC. It codes for CASSGRTGEKPYNEQFF.

This rearrangement joins TRBV30 to TRBJ1-4, with D perhaps TRBD1 (6 bases). Trimming took 8 bases from V and 2 from J, leaving 12 bases between them. Germline V CDR1 and CDR2: GTSNPN, SVGIG (reference sequence). CDR3 size: 13 residues. As DNA, the CDR3 is TGTGCCGGGGGCAGGGCTACTAATGAAAAACTGTTTTTT. This sequence encodes CAGGRATNEKLFF. The whole variable domain, remainder taken from reference TRBV30 and TRBJ1-4, is SQTIHQWPATLVQPVGSPLSLECTVEGTSNPNLYWYRQAAGRGLQLLFYSVGIGQISSEVPQNLSASRPQDRQFILSSKKLLLSDSGFYLCAGGRATNEKLFFGSGTQLSVL.

The J gene is TRBJ2-5, the V gene TRBV5-6; TRBD2 matches at 14 bases. The CDR3 runs to 15 residues. The junction had 3 bases not matched to a gene; V was cut back by 4 bases and J by 4 bases. The germline V gene encodes CDR1 SGHDT and CDR2 YYEEEE. In DNA, the CDR3 is TGTGCCAGCAGCCACGGACTAGCGGGAGGAGAGACCCAGTACTTC. It specifies CASSHGLAGGETQYF.

V and J are TRBV5-1 and TRBJ2-7; TRBD1 agrees at 11 bases. Per the germline V gene, CDR1 is SGHRS and CDR2 is YFSETQ. The CDR3 runs to 15 residues. Trimming at V came to 2 bases and at J to 3 bases, leaving 4 bases not matched to a gene. CDR3 in amino acids: CASSFRTGGRYEQYV. CDR3 coding DNA: TGCGCCAGCAGCTTCAGGACAGGGGGCCGCTACGAGCAGTACGTC.

The chain combines TRBV11-1 with TRBJ2-6, with 9 positions matching TRBD1. The CDR3 is 16 residues long. Germline trimming cut 5 bases from V and 2 bases from J; bases unmatched to any gene: 4. Germline CDR1 and CDR2: SGHAT and FQDESV (reference sequence). The CDR3 loop reads CASSKDRGPGANVLTF. The CDR3 coding sequence is TGTGCCAGCAGCAAGGACAGGGGCCCTGGGGCCAACGTCCTGACTTTC.

The V call is TRBV19, the J call TRBJ1-1; a weak D match, TRBD1 (6 bases). CDR1 is LNHDA, CDR2 SQIVND, per germline (reference sequence). V lost 5 bases, J lost 5 bases, and 12 bases lay in between. This CDR3 is built from 13 residues. In DNA, the CDR3 is TGTGCCAGTAGTTCCATCAGGGGAACTGAAGCTTTCTTT. Its protein product is CASSSIRGTEAFF.